This T cell receptor beta chain was identified in a study of OX40 agonist ivuxolimab in advanced cancers. Study-wide results and limits: Partial responders at 0.1-3.0 mg/kg showed near-lowest clonal expansion. Compared with CD4+, CD8+ T cells on average had more expanded clones. Doses of 0.1 to 3.0 mg/kg were accompanied by clonal expansion of CD4+ and CD8+ blood T cells by week 6.

Deletions cut 4 bases from V and 4 bases from J, with 9 bases between. CDR3 length equals 13 residues. Germline loops: CDR1 SGHRS, CDR2 YFSETQ. Sequenced by immunoSEQ multiplex PCR; TCRdb stores in-frame clones only, minus some. The sample includes 60,000 to 75,000 clones, around 90% of them seen just once. Autoimmune disease history or systemic immunosuppression led to patients being barred. This clone was recorded only once. Its antigen remains unknown. The specimen was CD4+ or CD8+ T cells sorted from blood, collected in a trial of the OX40 agonist ivuxolimab. This chain uses TRBV5-1 with TRBJ2-1, with D possibly matching TRBD1 (5 bases). The TCR was taken from an adult with an advanced solid tumor such as melanoma, head and neck, liver or kidney cancer. The CDR3 loop reads CASSEGVYNEQFF. As DNA, the CDR3 is TGCGCCAGCAGCGAAGGGGTATACAATGAGCAGTTCTTC.